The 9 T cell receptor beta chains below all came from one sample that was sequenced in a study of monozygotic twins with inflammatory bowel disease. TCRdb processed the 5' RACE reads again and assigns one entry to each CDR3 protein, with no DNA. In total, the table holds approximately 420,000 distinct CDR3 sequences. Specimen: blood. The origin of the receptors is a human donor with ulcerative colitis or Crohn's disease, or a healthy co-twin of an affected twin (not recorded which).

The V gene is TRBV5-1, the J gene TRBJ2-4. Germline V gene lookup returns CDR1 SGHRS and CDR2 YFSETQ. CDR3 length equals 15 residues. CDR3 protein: CASSLAQRAKNIQYF.

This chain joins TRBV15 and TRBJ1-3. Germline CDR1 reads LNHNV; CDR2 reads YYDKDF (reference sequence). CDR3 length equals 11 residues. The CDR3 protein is CATSAGNTIYF.

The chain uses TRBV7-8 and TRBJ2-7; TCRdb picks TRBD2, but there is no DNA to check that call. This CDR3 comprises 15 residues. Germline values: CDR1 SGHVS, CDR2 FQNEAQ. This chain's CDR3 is CASQMAGVKSYEQYF.

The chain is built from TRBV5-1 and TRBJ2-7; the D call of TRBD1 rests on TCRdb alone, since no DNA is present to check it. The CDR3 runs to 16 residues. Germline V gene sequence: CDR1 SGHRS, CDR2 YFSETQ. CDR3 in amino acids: CASSLVPGTGGHEQYF.

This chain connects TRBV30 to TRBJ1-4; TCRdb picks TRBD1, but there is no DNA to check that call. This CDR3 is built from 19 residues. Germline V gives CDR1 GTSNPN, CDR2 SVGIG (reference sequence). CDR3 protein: CAWDTKLQGASSANEKLFF.

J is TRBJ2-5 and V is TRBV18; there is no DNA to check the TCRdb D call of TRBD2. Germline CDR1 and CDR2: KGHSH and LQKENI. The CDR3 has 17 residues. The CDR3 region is CASSLRGLAGTGETQYF.

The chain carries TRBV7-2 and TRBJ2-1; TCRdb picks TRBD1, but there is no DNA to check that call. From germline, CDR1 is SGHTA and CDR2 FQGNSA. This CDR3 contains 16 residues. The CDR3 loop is CASSSPPGGTYNEQFF.

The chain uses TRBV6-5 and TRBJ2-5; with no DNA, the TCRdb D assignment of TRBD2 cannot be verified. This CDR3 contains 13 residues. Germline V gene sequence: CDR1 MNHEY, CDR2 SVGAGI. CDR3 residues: CASSYRAMETQYF.

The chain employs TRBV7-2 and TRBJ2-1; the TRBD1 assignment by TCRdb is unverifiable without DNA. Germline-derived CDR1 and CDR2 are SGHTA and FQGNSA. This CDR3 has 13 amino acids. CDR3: CASSLVVQGEQFF.